These T cell receptor beta chains were read from a single sample in a study of T-cell reconstitution after alpha-beta-depleted transplantation in children. TCRdb passed the PCR reads through MiXCR, listing each CDR3 protein once. Among some 600,000 distinct CDR3 sequences listed, approximately 16% were seen once. The sequences come from PBMCs from the stem cell graft donor, collected from the stem cell graft. The source is a human donor who donated a stem cell graft to a child with acute myeloid leukemia. Each CDR3 is given with its conserved first and last residue. D genes are given only for firm matches. Clone size is stated in some rows and not others, as once, few, many or a class when expanded.

TRBJ1-6 . 18 TRBV11-2 few CASSSVPTGEYYNSPLHF TGTGCCAGCAGCTCCGTTCCAACGGGCGAATACTATAATTCACCCCTCCACTTT
TRBJ2-7 . 17 TRBV6-5 . CASSFPTRGARAYEQYF TGTGCCAGCAGTTTCCCTACCAGGGGCGCCAGGGCCTACGAGCAGTACTTC
TRBJ2-1 . 14 TRBV5-1 . CASSSDIVYNEQFF TGCGCCAGCAGTTCCGATATTGTCTACAATGAGCAGTTCTTC
TRBJ1-2 . 13 TRBV20-1 . CSASPLGNYGYTF TGCAGTGCTAGCCCCCTGGGGAACTATGGCTACACCTTC
TRBJ1-2 . 15 TRBV7-9 once CASSLRGMDSYGYTF TGTGCCAGCAGCTTACGGGGGATGGATAGCTATGGCTACACCTTC
TRBJ1-2 . 13 TRBV9 . CASSVGRDVGYTF TGTGCCAGCAGCGTAGGTAGGGATGTTGGCTACACCTTC
TRBJ1-5 . 13 TRBV29-1 many CSVGRGQNQPQHF TGCAGCGTTGGTCGGGGACAAAATCAGCCCCAGCATTTT
TRBJ2-1 TRBD1 15 TRBV6-1 . CATNRDRGLFNEQFF TGTGCCACCAACCGGGACAGGGGGCTGTTCAATGAGCAGTTCTTC
TRBJ1-4 . 14 TRBV20-1 . CSARRPVTNEKLFF TGCAGTGCTAGGCGTCCCGTGACTAATGAAAAACTGTTTTTT
TRBJ2-1 TRBD1 13 TRBV20-1 . CSAREFGGTGVIF TGCAGTGCTAGAGAATTTGGTGGGACAGGGGTTATCTTC
TRBJ1-1 TRBD1 15 TRBV28 . CASSHRGGGANEAFF TGTGCCAGCAGTCACCGGGGAGGGGGCGCGAATGAAGCTTTCTTT